The table lists the clone carrying this T cell receptor (beta chain) with many counts. Its antigen remains unidentified. This sample stems from a study of CD8 T cells in ankylosing spondylitis. This CDR3 has 13 amino acids. V was pared by 3 bases and J by 4 bases, with 9 bases between. Via MiXCR, TCRdb re-called the 5' RACE reads, giving one row per CDR3 protein. Among more than 400,000 distinct CDR3 sequences listed, roughly 5.2% were seen once. The study's findings and limits: Ankylosing spondylitis blood appeared to be characterized by a TCR beta motif of eight or nine highly homologous variants. Disease-linked clones bore a CD8+ phenotype and were relatively rare in peripheral blood. Reports say disease-linked clones showed up significantly more in matched ankylosing spondylitis synovial fluid.

Sequencing was performed on blood, either unsorted or a sorted T cell fraction (not recorded which). This sequence originates from a male donor with ankylosing spondylitis. The chain is built from TRBV12-3 or TRBV12-4 and TRBJ2-5, with D uncertain. The CDR3 sequence: CASSLFAGETQYF. The DNA of the CDR3 is TGTGCCAGCAGTTTGTTCGCCGGAGAGACCCAGTACTTC.